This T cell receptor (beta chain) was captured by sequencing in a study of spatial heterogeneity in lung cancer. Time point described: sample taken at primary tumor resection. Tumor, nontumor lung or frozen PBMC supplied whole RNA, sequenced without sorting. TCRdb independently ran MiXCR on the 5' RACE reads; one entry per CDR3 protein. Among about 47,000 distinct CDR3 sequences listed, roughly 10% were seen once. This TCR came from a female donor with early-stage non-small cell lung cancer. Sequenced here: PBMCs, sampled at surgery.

The CDR3, as DNA: TGTGCCAGCAGCTCGGGACTTTGGAATGAGCAGTTCTTC. This translates into CASSSGLWNEQFF. The gene calls are TRBV7-8 and TRBJ2-1; a possible D gene is TRBD2 (6 bases). Germline V gene lookup returns CDR1 SGHVS and CDR2 FQNEAQ. The V gene lost 4 bases and the J gene lost 7 bases, with 11 bases spanning the gap. The CDR3 spans 13 residues.